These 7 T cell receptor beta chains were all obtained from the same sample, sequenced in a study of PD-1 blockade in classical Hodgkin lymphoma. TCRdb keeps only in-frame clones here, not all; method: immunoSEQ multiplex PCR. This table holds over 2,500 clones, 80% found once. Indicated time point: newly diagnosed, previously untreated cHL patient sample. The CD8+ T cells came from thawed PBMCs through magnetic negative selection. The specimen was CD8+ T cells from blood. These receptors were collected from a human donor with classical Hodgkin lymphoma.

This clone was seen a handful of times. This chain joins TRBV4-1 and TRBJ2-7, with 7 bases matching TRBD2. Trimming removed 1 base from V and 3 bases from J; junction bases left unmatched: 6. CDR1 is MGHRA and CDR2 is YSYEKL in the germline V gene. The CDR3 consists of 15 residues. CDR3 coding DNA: TGCGCCAGCAGCCAAGGTCGAGCGGGAAACTACGAGCAGTACTTC. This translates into CASSQGRAGNYEQYF.

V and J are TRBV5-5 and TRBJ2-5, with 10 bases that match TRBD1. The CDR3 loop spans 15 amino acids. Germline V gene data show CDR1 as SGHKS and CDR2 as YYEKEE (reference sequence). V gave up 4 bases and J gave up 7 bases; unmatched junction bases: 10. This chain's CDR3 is CASSGGTGDIWTQYF. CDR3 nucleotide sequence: TGTGCCAGCAGCGGCGGGACAGGGGATATTTGGACCCAGTACTTC. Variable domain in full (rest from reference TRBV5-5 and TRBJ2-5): DAGVTQSPTHLIKTRGQQVTLRCSPISGHKSVSWYQQVLGQGPQFIFQYYEKEERGRGNFPDRFSARQFPNYSSELNVNALLLGDSALYLCASSGGTGDIWTQYFGPGTRLLVL.

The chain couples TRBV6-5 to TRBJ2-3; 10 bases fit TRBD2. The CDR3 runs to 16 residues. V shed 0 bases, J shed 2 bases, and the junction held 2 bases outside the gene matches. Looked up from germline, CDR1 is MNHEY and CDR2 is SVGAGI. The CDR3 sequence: CASSYSTSGATDTQYF. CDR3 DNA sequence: TGTGCCAGCAGTTACTCCACTAGCGGGGCCACAGATACGCAGTATTTT.

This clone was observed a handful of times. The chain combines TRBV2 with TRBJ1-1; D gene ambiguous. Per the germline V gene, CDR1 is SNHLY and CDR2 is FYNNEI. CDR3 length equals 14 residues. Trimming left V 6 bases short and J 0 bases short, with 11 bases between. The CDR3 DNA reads TGTGCCAGCAGCGGCGGACCTTTGAACACTGAAGCTTTCTTT. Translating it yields CASSGGPLNTEAFF.

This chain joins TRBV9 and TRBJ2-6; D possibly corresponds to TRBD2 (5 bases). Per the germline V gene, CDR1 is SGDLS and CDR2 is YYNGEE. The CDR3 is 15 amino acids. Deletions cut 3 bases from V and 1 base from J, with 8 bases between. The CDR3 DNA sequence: TGTGCCAGCAGCGAGGGAGTTTCTGGGGCCAACGTCCTGACTTTC. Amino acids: CASSEGVSGANVLTF. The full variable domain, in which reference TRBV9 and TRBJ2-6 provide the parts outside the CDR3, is DSGVTQTPKHLITATGQRVTLRCSPRSGDLSVYWYQQSLDQGLQFLIQYYNGEERAKGNILERFSAQQFPDLHSELNLSSLELGDSALYFCASSEGVSGANVLTFGAGSRLTVL.

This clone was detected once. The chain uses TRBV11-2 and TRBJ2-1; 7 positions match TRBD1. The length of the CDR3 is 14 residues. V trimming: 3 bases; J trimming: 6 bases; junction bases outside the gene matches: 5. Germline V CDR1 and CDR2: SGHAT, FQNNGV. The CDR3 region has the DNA TGTGCCAGCAGCTTCCGGGACAGTTTCAATGAGCAGTTCTTC. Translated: CASSFRDSFNEQFF.

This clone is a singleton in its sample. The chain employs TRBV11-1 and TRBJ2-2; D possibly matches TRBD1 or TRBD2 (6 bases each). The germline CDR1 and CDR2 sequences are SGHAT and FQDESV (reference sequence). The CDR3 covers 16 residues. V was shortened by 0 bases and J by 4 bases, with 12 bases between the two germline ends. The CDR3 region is CASSLASGAPTGELFF. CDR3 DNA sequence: TGTGCCAGCAGCTTAGCGTCGGGGGCCCCCACCGGGGAGCTGTTTTTT.